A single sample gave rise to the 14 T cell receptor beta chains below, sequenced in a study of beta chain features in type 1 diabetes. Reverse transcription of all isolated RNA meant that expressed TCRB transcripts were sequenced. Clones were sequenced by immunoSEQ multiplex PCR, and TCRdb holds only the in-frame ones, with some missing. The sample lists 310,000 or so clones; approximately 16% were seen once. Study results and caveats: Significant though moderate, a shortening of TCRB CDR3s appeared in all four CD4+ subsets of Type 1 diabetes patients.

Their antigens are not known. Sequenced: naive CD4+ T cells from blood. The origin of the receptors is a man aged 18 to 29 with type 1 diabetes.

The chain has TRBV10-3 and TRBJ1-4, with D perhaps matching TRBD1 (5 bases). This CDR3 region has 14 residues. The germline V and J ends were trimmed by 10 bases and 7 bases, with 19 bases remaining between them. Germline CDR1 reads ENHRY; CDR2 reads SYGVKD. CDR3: CATGSDSSSEKLFF. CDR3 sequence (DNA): TGTGCCACCGGCTCTGACAGTTCCAGTGAAAAACTGTTTTTT.

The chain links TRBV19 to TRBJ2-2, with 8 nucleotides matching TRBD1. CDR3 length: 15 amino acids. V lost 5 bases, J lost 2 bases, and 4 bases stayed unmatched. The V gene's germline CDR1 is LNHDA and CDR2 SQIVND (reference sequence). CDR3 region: CASSLRGRNTGELFF. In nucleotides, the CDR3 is TGTGCCAGTAGTCTCAGGGGGCGCAACACCGGGGAGCTGTTTTTT.

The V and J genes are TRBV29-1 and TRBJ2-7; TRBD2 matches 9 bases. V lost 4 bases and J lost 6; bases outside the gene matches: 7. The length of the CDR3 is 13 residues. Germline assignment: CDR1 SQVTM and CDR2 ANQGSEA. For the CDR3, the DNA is TGCAGCGTTGCTGGGACTAGCAAAGGCGAGCAGTACTTC. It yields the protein CSVAGTSKGEQYF.

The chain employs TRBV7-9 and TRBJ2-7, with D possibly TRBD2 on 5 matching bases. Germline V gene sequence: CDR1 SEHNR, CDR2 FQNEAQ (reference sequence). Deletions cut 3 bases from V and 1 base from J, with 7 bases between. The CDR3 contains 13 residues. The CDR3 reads CASSLSGSYEQYF. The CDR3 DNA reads TGTGCCAGCAGCTTGAGCGGATCCTACGAGCAGTACTTC.

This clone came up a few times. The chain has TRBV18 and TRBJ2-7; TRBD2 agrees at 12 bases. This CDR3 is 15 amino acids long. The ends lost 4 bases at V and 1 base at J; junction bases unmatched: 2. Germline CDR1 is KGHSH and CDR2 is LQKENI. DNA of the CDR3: TGTGCCAGCTCACGGACTAGCGGGAAATCCTACGAGCAGTACTTC. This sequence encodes CASSRTSGKSYEQYF. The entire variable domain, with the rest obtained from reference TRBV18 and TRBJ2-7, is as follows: NAGVMQNPRHLVRRRGQEARLRCSPMKGHSHVYWYRQLPEEGLKFMVYLQKENIIDESGMPKERFSAEFPKEGPSILRIQQVVRGDSAAYFCASSRTSGKSYEQYFGPGTRLTVT.

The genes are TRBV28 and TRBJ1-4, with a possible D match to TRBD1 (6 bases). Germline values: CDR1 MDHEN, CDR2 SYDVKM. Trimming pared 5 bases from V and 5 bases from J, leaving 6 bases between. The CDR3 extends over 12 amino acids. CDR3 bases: TGTGCCAGCAGTCAGGGGAATGAAAAACTGTTTTTT. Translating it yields CASSQGNEKLFF.

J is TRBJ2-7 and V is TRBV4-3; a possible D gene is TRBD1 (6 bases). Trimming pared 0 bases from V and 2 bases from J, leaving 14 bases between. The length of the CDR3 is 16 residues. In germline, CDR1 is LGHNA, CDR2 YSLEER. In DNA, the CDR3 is TGCGCCAGCAGCCAAGATCGAGGGACATCGGCCTACGAGCAGTACTTC. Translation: CASSQDRGTSAYEQYF.

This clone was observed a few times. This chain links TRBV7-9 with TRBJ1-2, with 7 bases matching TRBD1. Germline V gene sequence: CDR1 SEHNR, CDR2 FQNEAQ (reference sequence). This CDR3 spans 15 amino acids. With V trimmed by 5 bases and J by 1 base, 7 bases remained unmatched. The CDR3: CASSAADRDNYGYTF. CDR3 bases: TGTGCCAGCAGCGCCGCTGACAGGGATAACTATGGCTACACCTTC.

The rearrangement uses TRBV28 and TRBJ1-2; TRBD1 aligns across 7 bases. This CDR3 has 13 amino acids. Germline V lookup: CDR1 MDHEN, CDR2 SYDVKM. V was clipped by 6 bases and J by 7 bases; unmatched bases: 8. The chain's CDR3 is CASRIGTVGGYTF. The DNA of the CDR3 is TGTGCCAGCAGGATTGGGACAGTCGGTGGCTACACCTTC.

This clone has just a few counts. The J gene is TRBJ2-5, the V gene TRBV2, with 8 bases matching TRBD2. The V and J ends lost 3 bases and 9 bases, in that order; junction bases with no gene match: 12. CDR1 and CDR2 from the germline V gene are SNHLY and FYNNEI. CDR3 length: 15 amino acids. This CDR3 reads CASSEGPGRRGAQYF. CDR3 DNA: TGTGCCAGCAGTGAGGGGCCAGGTCGGCGGGGGGCCCAGTACTTC.

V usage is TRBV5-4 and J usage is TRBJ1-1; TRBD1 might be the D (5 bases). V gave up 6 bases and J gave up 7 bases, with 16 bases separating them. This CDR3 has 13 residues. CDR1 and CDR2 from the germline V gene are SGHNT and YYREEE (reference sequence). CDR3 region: CASTLPDRLEAFF. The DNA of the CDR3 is TGTGCCAGCACCTTACCCGACAGACTTGAAGCTTTCTTT.

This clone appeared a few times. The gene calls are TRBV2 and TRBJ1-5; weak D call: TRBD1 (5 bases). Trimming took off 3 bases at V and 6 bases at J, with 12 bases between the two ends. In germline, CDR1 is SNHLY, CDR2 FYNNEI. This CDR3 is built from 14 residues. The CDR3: CASSDRGEGQPQHF. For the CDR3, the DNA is TGTGCCAGCAGTGACCGGGGGGAGGGTCAGCCCCAGCATTTT.

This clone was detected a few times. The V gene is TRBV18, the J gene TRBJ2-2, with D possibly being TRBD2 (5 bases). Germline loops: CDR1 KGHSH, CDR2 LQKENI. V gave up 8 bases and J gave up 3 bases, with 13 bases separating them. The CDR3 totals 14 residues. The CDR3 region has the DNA TGTGCCAGCCGCCCGGACTTCTACACCGGGGAGCTGTTTTTT. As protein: CASRPDFYTGELFF. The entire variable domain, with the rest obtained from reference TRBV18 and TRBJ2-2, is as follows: NAGVMQNPRHLVRRRGQEARLRCSPMKGHSHVYWYRQLPEEGLKFMVYLQKENIIDESGMPKERFSAEFPKEGPSILRIQQVVRGDSAAYFCASRPDFYTGELFFGEGSRLTVL.

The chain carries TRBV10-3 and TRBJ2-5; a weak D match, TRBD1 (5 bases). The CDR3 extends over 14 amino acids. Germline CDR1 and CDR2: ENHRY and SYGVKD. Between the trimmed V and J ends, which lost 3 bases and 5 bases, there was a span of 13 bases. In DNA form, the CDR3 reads TGTGCCATCAGTGAATCGACGCAGGGCGAGACCCAGTACTTC. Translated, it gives CAISESTQGETQYF.